The sequence of this T cell receptor (beta chain) was determined in a study of blood T cell repertoires in COVID-19 (dated by TCRdb to the early 2020s). For context, the study as a whole: Collaborator samples came from the United States, Italy and Spain and covered acute and convalescent phases of COVID-19. The material from the prospective study consisted of cDNA or gDNA derived from T cells, B-cell-depleted T cells, or PBMCs. The dataset comprised deeply sampled blood TCRbeta repertoires from subjects exposed to, actively infected with, or recovered from COVID-19. The repertoires were released in a freely available public database meant as a resource for research on the immune response to SARS-CoV-2. Samples were obtained from the ongoing ImmuneRACE study (first 160 participants) and from 950 to 1,500 subjects provided by 6 global collaborators. Sample metadata almost always included a de-identified subject ID, COVID-19 status, age in years and sex. Where available, HLA class I and class II types were taken from metadata supplied by the sample provider and were not determined by assay-based typing. Overall study outcomes, separate from this receptor: How much clinical and demographic metadata was included differed by source and by participant, and the metadata was provided uncurated.

TCRbeta CDR3 regions were amplified from genomic DNA by means of the immunoSEQ Assay, a bias-controlled multiplex PCR. For the original study's pipeline: Within the assay, amplification of reference gene primers was used to estimate how many nucleated cells each sample contained. To quantify the absolute abundance of each unique TCRbeta CDR3 rearrangement, sequence reads were collapsed and filtered. Productive Simpson clonality was computed per sample as the square root of Simpson's diversity index over productive rearrangements. What TCRdb holds here is the immuneACCESS table cut down to in-frame rearrangements. Part of the clones is not present; checked against another copy, under half of the missing clones reflect an unresolved V gene, and the others are unexplained. D and trimming were read from the DNA, whereas the V and J calls and clone size are those reported in that table. In all, the sample holds 110,000 or so clones, and 65% to 85% of those were seen once. Approximately 1.5% of the sample comes from the top ten.

Collaborating institutions collected whole blood in K2EDTA tubes following their own protocols. Collaborator samples were shipped for TCRbeta analysis as frozen whole blood, isolated PBMCs, or DNA extracted from either sample type. Reading from cysteine to phenylalanine, the CDR3 counts 13 amino acids. The entry retains the CDR3 DNA only, 39 bases that are in frame from base 1. CDR1 MNHEY and CDR2 SMNVEV are derived from the germline V gene (reference sequence). V is shortened by 6 bases, J by 1 base, and the region joining them spans 6 bases. As for this clone: Which antigen it targets is not known. Base quality data are lacking; no much larger clone is found one base away.

This receptor was identified in a man in his fifties with acute or convalescent COVID-19. The chain was built from TRBV27 and TRBJ2-2; matching of 5 bases hints at TRBD1 as the D gene. What was sequenced was peripheral blood. The CDR3 region reads CASRDRNTGELFF. The nucleotide sequence is TGTGCCAGCAGAGACAGGAACACCGGGGAGCTGTTTTTT.